This paragraph covers one T cell receptor (beta chain) sequence. Its matching antigen is unknown. Use of 60 Vbeta and 13 Jbeta primers characterized the PCR. Assay: immunoSEQ multiplex PCR; the TCRdb copy retains only in-frame clones and omits some. The data show roughly 200,000 clones, 65% to 90% seen once. The data derive from a study of cytomegalovirus exposure and HLA in healthy donors. Study-level background: An early release of data contained about 85 million unique TCRs, which came from HLA-typed donors. Regarding the study as a whole: TCR beta chain V- and J-gene trimming was linked, in a later analysis, to a missense variant in DCLRE1C. Some V segments, TRBV6-2 and TRBV6-3 among them, were indistinguishable and were therefore excluded.

Germline V gene sequence: CDR1 SEHNR, CDR2 FQNEAQ (reference sequence). The CDR3 is made up of 15 amino acids. V lost 6 bases and J lost 3, with 18 bases in between. This TCR was recovered from a woman aged 50 to 60 in good health and CMV-seronegative. Specimen: PBMCs. This chain links TRBV7-9 with TRBJ2-7; D gene unclear. CDR3 protein: CASSQNVAGSYEQYF. The CDR3 DNA is TGTGCCAGCAGTCAAAACGTTGCAGGAAGCTACGAGCAGTACTTC.